Listed here are 30 T cell receptor beta chains from one sample, sequenced in a study of blood T cell repertoires in COVID-19. Libraries were prepared by immunoSEQ multiplex PCR; TCRdb keeps only in-frame clonotypes and omits some of them. Of hundreds of thousands of clones in the sample, roughly nine tenths were seen once. What was sequenced was PBMCs or T cells enriched from blood (not recorded which). All receptors derive from a woman aged 45 to 65 in a cohort exposed to, infected with or recovered from COVID-19 (not recorded which).

The chain joins TRBV4-2 to TRBJ2-3; D possibly corresponds to TRBD2 (5 bases). V lost 2 bases and J lost 5, with 11 bases in between. The CDR3 totals 14 residues. Germline V gene sequence: CDR1 LGHNA, CDR2 YNFKEQ. CDR3 sequence reads: CASSQNRGGDTQYF. The DNA for the CDR3 is TGTGCCAGCAGCCAAAACCGCGGAGGAGATACGCAGTATTTT.

The CDR3 DNA reads TGCGCCAGCAGCCAAGATCCCCAGGGGAAAGGGCAGTACTTC. It yields the protein CASSQDPQGKGQYF. This rearrangement joins TRBV4-1 to TRBJ2-7; tentatively, D is TRBD1 (6 bases). Germline V gene sequence: CDR1 MGHRA, CDR2 YSYEKL. The CDR3 is made up of 14 amino acids. Trimming pared 0 bases from V and 9 bases from J, leaving 15 bases between.

The rearrangement joins TRBV5-1 to TRBJ2-1; D might be TRBD1 (6 bases). The CDR3 has 19 amino acids. The germline CDR1 and CDR2 sequences are SGHRS and YFSETQ. The V and J ends lost 0 bases and 0 bases respectively, with 19 bases between them. Here the CDR3 reads CASSLALTAGAISYNEQFF. CDR3 sequence (DNA): TGCGCCAGCAGCTTGGCCCTAACCGCAGGGGCCATCTCCTACAATGAGCAGTTCTTC.

The chain employs TRBV4-1 and TRBJ1-5, with D maybe TRBD1 (6 bases). Germline CDR1 is MGHRA and CDR2 is YSYEKL. This CDR3 comprises 17 residues. With 4 bases removed from V and 2 bases from J, the gap between germline ends came to 18 bases. CDR3 sequence: CASSPSGGLGGNQPQHF. For the CDR3, the DNA is TGCGCCAGCAGCCCCAGCGGGGGCCTGGGTGGCAATCAGCCCCAGCATTTT.

The V gene is TRBV7-2, the J gene TRBJ1-6; the match to TRBD1 covers 9 bases. The V gene end was trimmed by 0 bases and the J gene end by 8 bases; junction bases not matched to a gene: 5. The CDR3 is made up of 16 amino acids. Looked up from germline, CDR1 is SGHTA and CDR2 is FQGNSA. The CDR3 DNA sequence: TGTGCCAGCAGCTTAGCGCCGGGACAGGGATATTCACCCCTCCACTTT. This gives the protein CASSLAPGQGYSPLHF. Using reference TRBV7-2 and TRBJ1-6 for the parts outside the CDR3, the full variable domain is GAGVSQSPSNKVTEKGKDVELRCDPISGHTALYWYRQSLGQGLEFLIYFQGNSAPDKSGLPSDRFSAERTGGSVSTLTIQRTQQEDSAVYLCASSLAPGQGYSPLHFGNGTRLTVT.

This chain joins TRBV5-6 and TRBJ2-3; 14 nucleotides line up with TRBD2. Germline CDR1 is SGHDT and CDR2 is YYEEEE. The CDR3 is 14 residues long. V lost 3 bases to trimming and J lost 11 bases; unmatched junction nucleotides: 5. The CDR3 region has the DNA TGTGCCAGCAGCTCCCCAGGGACTAGCGGGGGGCAGTATTTT. This sequence encodes CASSSPGTSGGQYF.

The rearrangement uses TRBV4-1 and TRBJ2-3; no clear D. CDR3 size: 14 residues. The germline V and J ends were trimmed by 0 bases and 1 base, with 5 bases remaining between them. Germline V gene sequence: CDR1 MGHRA, CDR2 YSYEKL. CDR3 sequence (DNA): TGCGCCAGCAGCCAAGAAGCCCGCACAGATACGCAGTATTTT. This translates into CASSQEARTDTQYF.

The V and J genes are TRBV19 and TRBJ2-4, with a possible D match to TRBD2 (5 bases). Trimming took 4 bases from V and 10 from J, leaving 8 bases between them. This CDR3 is 11 amino acids long. Germline V gene data show CDR1 as LNHDA and CDR2 as SQIVND (reference sequence). The CDR3 nucleotides read TGTGCCAGTAGTACGAGCGGTATTCAGTACTTC. It specifies CASSTSGIQYF.

The V gene is TRBV2, the J gene TRBJ2-5, with 11 positions matching TRBD2. J lost 4 bases, V lost 2 bases, and 12 bases had no gene match. Germline-derived CDR1 and CDR2 are SNHLY and FYNNEI. The CDR3 extends over 18 amino acids. CDR3 sequence: CASSEQLAGGRWGETQYF. Written as DNA, the CDR3 is TGTGCCAGCAGTGAACAGCTAGCGGGGGGCCGTTGGGGAGAGACCCAGTACTTC.

The rearrangement joins TRBV19 to TRBJ1-6; D may be TRBD1 (6 bases). The CDR3 has 15 residues. Germline CDR1 is LNHDA and CDR2 is SQIVND (reference sequence). V lost 4 bases and J 7 bases, leaving 14 bases between the germline ends. The CDR3 reads CASSKVGQGNSPLHF. The CDR3, as DNA: TGTGCCAGTAGTAAGGTGGGGCAGGGGAATTCACCCCTCCACTTT.

In this sample, this clone turned up a few times. The chain recombines TRBV7-2 with TRBJ2-7, with 10 positions matching TRBD2. J lost 4 bases, V lost 3 bases, and 6 bases had no gene match. CDR1 is SGHTA, CDR2 FQGNSA, per germline. The CDR3 totals 15 residues. The CDR3 region is CASSFQGAGGYEQYF. The CDR3 nucleotides read TGTGCCAGCAGCTTTCAGGGAGCGGGAGGGTACGAGCAGTACTTC.

The CDR3 is CAISRGKADTEAFF. The CDR3 region has the DNA TGTGCCATCAGCCGAGGGAAAGCGGACACTGAAGCTTTCTTT. The chain carries TRBV10-3 and TRBJ1-1; D gene ambiguous. The CDR3 runs 14 residues. V was trimmed by 6 bases and J by 3 bases, leaving 14 bases between them. CDR1 is ENHRY and CDR2 is SYGVKD in the germline V gene.

This clone appeared a single time. This chain joins TRBV11-2 and TRBJ2-5; TRBD1 aligns across 7 bases. V trimming: 6 bases; J trimming: 3 bases; junction bases outside the gene matches: 7. CDR1 and CDR2 (germline): SGHAT, FQNNGV. CDR3 length: 14 amino acids. CDR3 DNA: TGTGCCAGCAGGTTGGCCACAGGGGAAGAGACCCAGTACTTC. Translation: CASRLATGEETQYF.

In DNA, the CDR3 is TGTGCCAGCTCACCACAGGGACACGAAAAACTGTTTTTT. Translation: CASSPQGHEKLFF. V gene TRBV18 combines with J gene TRBJ1-4, with D tentatively TRBD1 (6 bases). The length of the CDR3 is 13 residues. V shed 1 base and J shed 8 bases, with 8 bases lying between them. Germline V gene lookup returns CDR1 KGHSH and CDR2 LQKENI. Together with reference TRBV18 and TRBJ1-4, the CDR3 gives the full variable domain: NAGVMQNPRHLVRRRGQEARLRCSPMKGHSHVYWYRQLPEEGLKFMVYLQKENIIDESGMPKERFSAEFPKEGPSILRIQQVVRGDSAAYFCASSPQGHEKLFFGSGTQLSVL.

The chain has TRBV7-3 and TRBJ2-5; TRBD1 might be the D (7 bases). V was cut by 5 bases and J by 1 base, with 14 bases left in between. Looked up from germline, CDR1 is SGHTA and CDR2 is FQGTGA. This CDR3 is built from 15 residues. This CDR3 reads CASSRQGLPQETQYF. The CDR3 DNA reads as TGTGCCAGCAGCCGACAGGGACTCCCCCAAGAGACCCAGTACTTC.

This clone was detected a few times. V and J are TRBV6-5 and TRBJ2-3, with TRBD1 identical over 10 bases. V was pared by 8 bases and J by 4 bases, with 9 bases of the junction left unmatched. The CDR3 runs to 15 residues. Germline lookup yields CDR1 MNHEY and CDR2 SVGAGI. CDR3 DNA sequence: TGTGCCAGCGGAGGTTTAGGACAGGGGGCAGATACGCAGTATTTT. Its translation is CASGGLGQGADTQYF.

The rearrangement uses TRBV2 and TRBJ2-1; 14 bases are a match to TRBD2. The V and J ends lost 4 bases and 8 bases, in that order; junction bases with no gene match: 7. This CDR3 has 16 residues. Germline CDR1 reads SNHLY; CDR2 reads FYNNEI. The CDR3 nucleotides are TGTGCCAGCAGTGTTGTAGGGACTAGCGGGGGTTATGAGCAGTTCTTC. It is translated as CASSVVGTSGGYEQFF. The complete variable domain, with remaining parts taken from reference TRBV2 and TRBJ2-1, reads EPEVTQTPSHQVTQMGQEVILRCVPISNHLYFYWYRQILGQKVEFLVSFYNNEISEKSEIFDDQFSVERPDGSNFTLKIRSTKLEDSAMYFCASSVVGTSGGYEQFFGPGTRLTVL.

This clone was counted a single time. V usage is TRBV10-2 and J usage is TRBJ1-1, with TRBD1 as a possible D gene (5 bases). The V end was cut by 7 bases, the J end by 3 bases, with 12 bases between. CDR1 is WSHSY and CDR2 is SAAADI in the germline V gene. This CDR3 region has 13 residues. The CDR3 DNA follows: TGCGCCAGCACACCAACAGGAGACACTGAAGCTTTCTTT. Encoded protein: CASTPTGDTEAFF.

This clone was counted once. For the CDR3, the DNA is TGCGCCAGCAGCTTGGCTGGAGGGGGCGAGGTTTCCTACGAGCAGTACTTC. Residues: CASSLAGGGEVSYEQYF. The chain carries TRBV5-1 and TRBJ2-7; D might be TRBD1 (7 bases). The CDR3 extends over 17 amino acids. Germline V gives CDR1 SGHRS, CDR2 YFSETQ. V lost 0 bases and J 1 base, leaving 17 bases between the germline ends. The whole variable domain, remainder taken from reference TRBV5-1 and TRBJ2-7, is KAGVTQTPRYLIKTRGQQVTLSCSPISGHRSVSWYQQTPGQGLQFLFEYFSETQRNKGNFPGRFSGRQFSNSRSEMNVSTLELGDSALYLCASSLAGGGEVSYEQYFGPGTRLTVT.

This chain joins TRBV7-2 and TRBJ1-6; 7 nucleotides match TRBD1. Germline V gene sequence: CDR1 SGHTA, CDR2 FQGNSA. The CDR3 is made up of 14 amino acids. J gave up 5 bases and V 4 bases, and 2 bases lay outside the gene matches. The chain's CDR3 is CASSSGTDNSPLHF. CDR3 nucleotides: TGTGCCAGCAGCTCCGGGACAGATAATTCACCCCTCCACTTT.

The chain joins TRBV5-6 to TRBJ1-2, with D maybe TRBD1 (5 bases). V lost 2 bases and J lost 3, with 14 bases in between. The CDR3 contains 15 residues. Per the germline V gene, CDR1 is SGHDT and CDR2 is YYEEEE. The CDR3 here is CASSLGRAFDYGYTF. CDR3 in DNA: TGTGCCAGCAGCTTAGGCAGGGCGTTCGACTATGGCTACACCTTC.

This chain links TRBV2 with TRBJ2-7, with 8 bases matching TRBD1. This CDR3 has 13 residues. Germline V gives CDR1 SNHLY, CDR2 FYNNEI. The J segment lost 7 bases and the V segment lost 7 bases, leaving 9 bases of the junction unmatched. Here the CDR3 reads CASNPDRAREQYF. In nucleotides, the CDR3 is TGTGCCAGCAACCCGGACAGGGCAAGGGAGCAGTACTTC.

This clone appeared a single time. This CDR3 reads CASSPVPMVLNTEAFF. CDR3 sequence (DNA): TGTGCCAGCAGCCCAGTCCCGATGGTACTGAACACTGAAGCTTTCTTT. The V gene is TRBV7-8, the J gene TRBJ1-1; D unresolved. Germline CDR1 is SGHVS and CDR2 is FQNEAQ. This CDR3 spans 16 amino acids. Trimming stripped 5 bases from V and 0 bases from J, with 16 bases between.

The gene calls are TRBV2 and TRBJ1-1; D is unresolved. The CDR3 runs 11 residues. V was pared by 4 bases and J by 8 bases, with 8 bases between. Germline V gene sequence: CDR1 SNHLY, CDR2 FYNNEI. CDR3 sequence reads: CASSALREAFF. The DNA of the CDR3 is TGTGCCAGCAGTGCTTTGAGGGAAGCTTTCTTT. Using reference TRBV2 and TRBJ1-1 for the parts outside the CDR3, the full variable domain is EPEVTQTPSHQVTQMGQEVILRCVPISNHLYFYWYRQILGQKVEFLVSFYNNEISEKSEIFDDQFSVERPDGSNFTLKIRSTKLEDSAMYFCASSALREAFFGQGTRLTVV.

This clone has just a few counts. The chain combines TRBV27 with TRBJ2-1; 9 bases are shared with TRBD2. Germline loops: CDR1 MNHEY, CDR2 SMNVEV (reference sequence). This CDR3 has 14 amino acids. V shed 6 bases and J 5 bases; nucleotides not matched to a gene: 5. CDR3 bases: TGTGCCAGCAGAAGCGGGGGGACTAACAATGAGCAGTTCTTC. Protein sequence: CASRSGGTNNEQFF.

This chain joins TRBV19 and TRBJ1-2; TRBD1 might be the D (5 bases). Trimming took 0 bases from V and 6 from J, leaving 14 bases between them. CDR1 is LNHDA and CDR2 is SQIVND in the germline V gene (reference sequence). The CDR3 sequence is 15 residues long. CDR3 in DNA: TGTGCCAGTAGTATAGATCAGACAGTTCGACATGGCTACACCTTC. Residues: CASSIDQTVRHGYTF.

The chain has TRBV10-3 and TRBJ1-1; possible D gene TRBD1, 6 bases. Germline V lookup: CDR1 ENHRY, CDR2 SYGVKD. The CDR3 spans 15 residues. V lost 5 bases and J lost 6, with 19 bases in between. Here the CDR3 reads CAISPDLGKGAEAFF. As DNA, the CDR3 is TGTGCCATCAGTCCCGATTTGGGGAAGGGGGCTGAAGCTTTCTTT.

The genes are TRBV5-4 and TRBJ2-1; TRBD1 aligns across 9 bases. The J segment lost 7 bases and the V segment lost 0 bases, leaving 5 bases of the junction unmatched. Germline CDR1 is SGHNT and CDR2 is YYREEE (reference sequence). The CDR3 is 15 amino acids. CDR3 in DNA: TGTGCCAGCAGCTTGGACAGGGGGCCACGGAATGAGCAGTTCTTC. Translated, it gives CASSLDRGPRNEQFF.

This clone was counted only a few times. The chain recombines TRBV5-1 with TRBJ2-7; 11 bases are shared with TRBD2. The CDR3 extends over 16 amino acids. V was clipped by 5 bases and J by 0 bases; unmatched bases: 7. Germline V gene lookup returns CDR1 SGHRS and CDR2 YFSETQ. The CDR3 region is CASSSGGELSSYEQYF. The CDR3 region has the DNA TGCGCCAGCAGTAGCGGGGGGGAGCTGAGCTCCTACGAGCAGTACTTC.

The chain employs TRBV6-5 and TRBJ2-5, with 9 positions matching TRBD2. Germline V lookup: CDR1 MNHEY, CDR2 SVGAGI. This CDR3 has 16 amino acids. J lost 4 bases, V lost 2 bases, and 8 bases had no gene match. The CDR3 DNA follows: TGTGCCAGCAGTTACGCCGGGCTAGCGGGGCGAGAGACCCAGTACTTC. This codes for CASSYAGLAGRETQYF.